The 24 T cell receptor beta chains below come from one sample, sequenced in a study of shared clonotypes between healthy human individuals (TCRdb year 2020). The library relied on the immunoSEQ multiplex PCR assay. TCRdb stores this immuneACCESS table with in-frame sequences only. Part of the clones is absent; in the studies checked, under half of the shortfall reflects unresolved V genes, and no reason is known for the rest. This sample has millions of clones in its table, and roughly nine tenths of those were observed once. Over 0.12% of the sample belongs to the ten largest clones. Sequencing was performed on naive CD4+ T cells sorted from blood. This specimen's cell subset or site label, per the study, means: CD45RA+ positively selected. These receptors originate from a man aged 18 to 29 in good health.

This sequence joins TRBV6-6 and TRBJ2-5; the D is unclear. Germline V lookup: CDR1 MNHNY, CDR2 SVGAGI (reference sequence). V was cut by 5 bases and J by 4 bases, with 17 bases left in between. The CDR3 contains 15 residues. CDR3: CASSPPRRTPETQYF. CDR3 DNA: TGTGCCAGCAGTCCTCCCCGGAGAACCCCAGAGACCCAGTACTTC.

This chain joins TRBV5-1 and TRBJ1-1, with D uncertain. CDR1 SGHRS and CDR2 YFSETQ come from the germline V gene. With 4 bases removed from V and 1 base from J, the gap between germline ends came to 14 bases. This CDR3 region has 15 residues. CDR3 amino acids: CASSPPAGTNTEAFF. The CDR3 DNA reads TGCGCCAGCAGCCCGCCGGCGGGAACGAACACTGAAGCTTTCTTT.

V is TRBV5-4 and J is TRBJ2-3; D is ambiguous. Germline V gene lookup returns CDR1 SGHNT and CDR2 YYREEE (reference sequence). Trimming removed 5 bases from V and 2 bases from J, with 18 bases in between. This CDR3 spans 16 amino acids. The chain's CDR3 is CASRPTPGPPTDTQYF. DNA of the CDR3: TGTGCCAGCAGACCTACCCCAGGACCTCCCACAGATACGCAGTATTTT.

Regarding this clone: The sample carries other DNA sequences with the same CDR3. The genes are TRBV5-1 and TRBJ1-3, with D uncertain. V gave up 0 bases and J gave up 0 bases, with 7 bases separating them. CDR3 length equals 15 residues. CDR1 SGHRS and CDR2 YFSETQ come from the germline V gene. CDR3 DNA sequence: TGCGCCAGCAGCTTGGGGTCATCCTCTGGAAACACCATATATTTT. It translates to CASSLGSSSGNTIYF.

V usage is TRBV2 and J usage is TRBJ1-2; D perhaps matches TRBD1 (6 bases). Germline CDR1 reads SNHLY; CDR2 reads FYNNEI. The length of the CDR3 is 13 residues. Trimming removed 5 bases at V and 2 bases at J, with 9 bases between. CDR3 amino acids: CASSLDSNYGYTF. CDR3 DNA: TGTGCCAGCAGTTTGGACAGCAACTATGGCTACACCTTC.

The rearrangement joins TRBV11-2 to TRBJ1-1, with a tentative D call TRBD1 (5 bases). Trimming removed 5 bases at V and 5 bases at J, with 18 bases between. From germline, CDR1 is SGHAT and CDR2 FQNNGV. This CDR3 is built from 15 residues. CDR3 region: CASSLRGPTGTEAFF. CDR3 nucleotides: TGTGCCAGCAGCCTGCGGGGCCCCACGGGTACTGAAGCTTTCTTT. The complete variable domain, with remaining parts taken from reference TRBV11-2 and TRBJ1-1, reads EAGVAQSPRYKIIEKRQSVAFWCNPISGHATLYWYQQILGQGPKLLIQFQNNGVVDDSQLPKDRFSAERLKGVDSTLKIQPAKLEDSAVYLCASSLRGPTGTEAFFGQGTRLTVV.

This clone was seen only once. Other DNA sequences of this sample code for an identical CDR3. The chain carries TRBV5-4 and TRBJ1-2, with 8 positions matching TRBD1. Germline values: CDR1 SGHNT, CDR2 YYREEE (reference sequence). The CDR3 is 13 residues long. V trimming: 1 base; J trimming: 8 bases; junction bases outside the gene matches: 4. CDR3 nucleotides: TGTGCCAGCAGCTTGCAGGGGGCTGGAGGCTACACCTTC. Translated, it gives CASSLQGAGGYTF.

The chain has TRBV30 and TRBJ2-1; 9 nucleotides line up with TRBD2. The V gene's germline CDR1 is GTSNPN and CDR2 SVGIG (reference sequence). Germline trimming cut 4 bases from V and 8 bases from J; bases unmatched to any gene: 6. This CDR3 has 13 amino acids. The chain's CDR3 is CAWISRGGHEQFF. The CDR3 bases are TGTGCCTGGATTTCGCGGGGGGGCCATGAGCAGTTCTTC. The full variable domain, with the rest looked up from reference TRBV30 and TRBJ2-1, is SQTIHQWPATLVQPVGSPLSLECTVEGTSNPNLYWYRQAAGRGLQLLFYSVGIGQISSEVPQNLSASRPQDRQFILSSKKLLLSDSGFYLCAWISRGGHEQFFGPGTRLTVL.

V gene TRBV27 combines with J gene TRBJ2-3; a possible D gene is TRBD1 (6 bases). The length of the CDR3 is 19 residues. Germline CDR1 is MNHEY and CDR2 is SMNVEV (reference sequence). V lost 6 bases and J 0 bases, leaving 25 bases between the germline ends. The CDR3 loop is CASRWNSDRKATSTDTQYF. In DNA, the CDR3 is TGTGCCAGCAGATGGAATTCGGACAGAAAGGCTACTAGCACAGATACGCAGTATTTT.

This chain links TRBV6-1 with TRBJ2-1; D perhaps matches TRBD1 (6 bases). There are 15 residues in the CDR3. With 5 bases removed from V and 0 bases from J, the gap between germline ends came to 11 bases. Germline V CDR1 and CDR2: MNHNS, SASEGT. The CDR3 sequence: CASSRQAGSYNEQFF. CDR3 DNA sequence: TGTGCCAGCAGTAGACAGGCCGGCTCCTACAATGAGCAGTTCTTC.

As concerns this clone: Other DNA variants within this sample encode the same CDR3. The rearrangement links TRBV6-5 to TRBJ1-1; D not certain. Germline CDR1 MNHEY, CDR2 SVGAGI. The CDR3 has 13 amino acids. V was cut by 6 bases and J by 0 bases, with 8 bases left in between. The CDR3 DNA reads TGTGCCAGCAGCTCCGGCCTGAACACTGAAGCTTTCTTT. Translated: CASSSGLNTEAFF.

This clone was counted a single time. J is TRBJ2-1 and V is TRBV5-1; D gene ambiguous. V was clipped by 6 bases and J by 2 bases, with 15 bases between them. The CDR3 loop spans 15 amino acids. Germline loops: CDR1 SGHRS, CDR2 YFSETQ. CDR3 in DNA: TGCGCCAGCACCCCAACCGGCGGAACCTACAATGAGCAGTTCTTC. It encodes CASTPTGGTYNEQFF. Full variable domain (missing parts from reference TRBV5-1 and TRBJ2-1): KAGVTQTPRYLIKTRGQQVTLSCSPISGHRSVSWYQQTPGQGLQFLFEYFSETQRNKGNFPGRFSGRQFSNSRSEMNVSTLELGDSALYLCASTPTGGTYNEQFFGPGTRLTVL.

The gene calls are TRBV7-2 and TRBJ2-1; perhaps TRBD1 as D (7 bases). Germline V gene lookup returns CDR1 SGHTA and CDR2 FQGNSA. V dropped 4 bases and J dropped 2 bases, with 9 bases sitting between them. The CDR3 consists of 14 residues. The CDR3 DNA sequence: TGTGCCAGCAGCTCAGGGGGGCCCTACAATGAGCAGTTCTTC. Amino acids: CASSSGGPYNEQFF.

Turning to this clone: Other DNA sequences from this sample encode an identical CDR3 as well. The gene calls are TRBV6-5 and TRBJ1-5; tentatively, D is TRBD1 (5 bases). V lost 6 bases, J lost 4 bases, and 7 bases lay in between. This CDR3 spans 12 amino acids. CDR1 is MNHEY and CDR2 is SVGAGI in the germline V gene. CDR3 region: CASRGPNQPQHF. In nucleotides, the CDR3 is TGTGCCAGCAGGGGGCCGAATCAGCCCCAGCATTTT.

On this clone: Other nucleotide sequences from this sample produce the same CDR3. The chain uses TRBV6-1 and TRBJ2-2; TRBD2 aligns across 9 bases. Germline V lookup: CDR1 MNHNS, CDR2 SASEGT. V shed 8 bases and J 1 base; nucleotides not matched to a gene: 2. This CDR3 is 14 amino acids long. For the CDR3, the DNA is TGTGCCAGCTCGACTAGCGGGAACACCGGGGAGCTGTTTTTT. As protein: CASSTSGNTGELFF.

The gene calls are TRBV7-3 and TRBJ2-3; TRBD2 aligns across 13 bases. Trimming at V came to 5 bases and at J to 2 bases, leaving 7 bases not matched to a gene. The V gene's germline CDR1 is SGHTA and CDR2 FQGTGA. There are 17 residues in the CDR3. CDR3: CASSRVGTSGATDTQYF. In DNA form, the CDR3 reads TGTGCCAGCAGCAGGGTAGGGACTAGCGGGGCCACAGATACGCAGTATTTT.

The chain couples TRBV18 to TRBJ2-7; unclear D gene. CDR1 and CDR2 (germline): KGHSH, LQKENI. CDR3 length equals 14 residues. V was cut by 0 bases and J by 0 bases, with 6 bases left in between. The CDR3 here is CASSPPNHSYEQYF. Here the CDR3 DNA reads TGTGCCAGCTCACCACCGAACCACTCCTACGAGCAGTACTTC.

The chain combines TRBV6-5 with TRBJ1-3; 8 bases align to TRBD1. Trimming removed 6 bases from V and 5 bases from J; junction bases left unmatched: 6. CDR3 length: 14 amino acids. Per germline, CDR1 MNHEY and CDR2 SVGAGI. Written as DNA, the CDR3 is TGTGCCAGCAGCCCTGGACAGGGAAGAAACACCATATATTTT. Amino acid sequence: CASSPGQGRNTIYF.

The chain carries TRBV11-2 and TRBJ2-7; D call uncertain. V dropped 5 bases and J dropped 2 bases, with 1 base sitting between them. The CDR3 is 10 amino acids. Per germline, CDR1 SGHAT and CDR2 FQNNGV. CDR3 bases: TGTGCCAGCAGCGCCTACGAGCAGTACTTC. Its translation is CASSAYEQYF.

The chain carries TRBV6-6 and TRBJ1-5; TRBD1 aligns across 7 bases. The junction had 7 bases not matched to a gene; V was cut back by 6 bases and J by 5 bases. Germline values: CDR1 MNHNY, CDR2 SVGAGI (reference sequence). The CDR3 covers 14 residues. CDR3 DNA sequence: TGTGCCAGCAGGCCTAGACAGGGCGATCAGCCCCAGCATTTT. Its protein product is CASRPRQGDQPQHF.

The chain carries TRBV9 and TRBJ1-6; no reliable D call. The CDR3 contains 14 residues. V lost 3 bases and J 6 bases, leaving 10 bases between the germline ends. Germline V CDR1 and CDR2: SGDLS, YYNGEE. This CDR3 is CASSASPSNSPLHF. The CDR3 DNA is TGTGCCAGCAGCGCATCTCCGAGTAATTCACCCCTCCACTTT.

On this clone itself: The sample contains more than one DNA sequence encoding this CDR3. This chain links TRBV10-1 with TRBJ1-2; D call uncertain. V lost 0 bases and J 4 bases, leaving 6 bases between the germline ends. Germline CDR1 and CDR2: WNHNN and SYGVQD (reference sequence). The CDR3 runs to 13 residues. In DNA form, the CDR3 reads TGCGCCAGCAGTGAGTCCCGGGGCTATGGCTACACCTTC. As protein: CASSESRGYGYTF.

This clone has only one observation. The chain couples TRBV7-2 to TRBJ2-7; the D gene could be TRBD1 or TRBD2 (5 bases each). The V and J ends lost 2 bases and 2 bases respectively, with 19 bases between them. The CDR3 sequence is 17 residues long. CDR1 is SGHTA and CDR2 is FQGNSA in the germline V gene. The CDR3 sequence is CASSLKGTGRRAYEQYF. In DNA, the CDR3 is TGTGCCAGCAGCTTAAAGGGGACGGGTCGTCGAGCCTACGAGCAGTACTTC.

This rearrangement joins TRBV5-1 to TRBJ2-7; 9 nucleotides match TRBD1. This CDR3 has 15 amino acids. Germline V CDR1 and CDR2: SGHRS, YFSETQ. With 1 base clipped from V and 2 bases from J, the junction kept 4 bases outside the gene matches. CDR3 loop: CASSLSGTGPYEQYF. As DNA, the CDR3 is TGCGCCAGCAGCTTGTCCGGGACAGGGCCCTACGAGCAGTACTTC.